This TCR beta chain appears in the sequencing data of a study of metastatic and nonmetastatic thyroid tumors. Study in general: Repertoires of blood and of tissue (tumor or nodule) from malignant and benign thyroid patients were compared.

Per the authors' pipeline: Clinicopathological groups supplied CDR3 differences that were used to build a distant-metastasis classifier for papillary thyroid cancer. TCRdb recomputed clones from the PCR reads via MiXCR. These V and J calls are TCRdb output, not the study's own analysis. The sample lists 35,000 to 45,000 clones, under 4% seen once, with approximately 9.8% in the top ten. This clone was seen repeatedly, ten times or more. Its target is unknown. Ahead of thyroid surgery, no patient had received treatment of any kind. Findings of the study overall: When malignant thyroid tumors were compared with benign nodules, TCR beta diversity was reportedly significantly higher in the malignant tumors. This held in both blood and tumor samples.

CDR3 length: 13 amino acids. Germline lookup yields CDR1 SGHNT and CDR2 YENEEA. V dropped 0 bases and J dropped 1 base, with 3 bases sitting between them. The chain uses TRBV11-3 and TRBJ1-1; D uncertain. The sequence came from a female donor with papillary thyroid cancer or a benign thyroid nodule (not recorded which). Some clones in this sample may be carry-over from other donors' samples. Sequencing input: blood. The CDR3 reads CASSLDTNTEAFF. The DNA for the CDR3 is TGTGCCAGCAGCTTAGATACGAACACTGAAGCTTTCTTT. Together with reference TRBV11-3 and TRBJ1-1, the CDR3 gives the full variable domain: EAGVVQSPRYKIIEKKQPVAFWCNPISGHNTLYWYLQNLGQGPELLIRYENEEAVDDSQLPKDRFSAERLKGVDSTLKIQPAELGDSAVYLCASSLDTNTEAFFGQGTRLTVV.